This is a list of T cell receptor beta chains from one sample in a study of T cells after yellow fever vaccination. Each CDR3 protein is one row after TCRdb ran MiXCR on the 5' RACE reads. The data hold 300,000 to 350,000 distinct CDR3 sequences, with 3.5% to 4.5% observed a single time. Source: PBMCs, taken 15 days after the yellow fever booster vaccination. The receptors originated from a man aged 18 to 30 who received the YFV17D yellow fever vaccine. Both conserved end residues are part of each CDR3. The D gene is left open where the match is weak. Clone size is shown for a subset of rows, as once, few, many or a class of expanded clone.

size: medium-sized
V: TRBV29-1
J: TRBJ2-2
D: TRBD2
CDR3: CSVDSGGDTGELFF
DNA: TGCAGCGTTGACAGCGGGGGGGACACCGGGGAGCTGTTTTTT

size: many
V: TRBV27
J: TRBJ1-6
D: TRBD1
CDR3: CASSAWDRGESSPLHF
DNA: TGTGCCAGCAGTGCGTGGGACAGGGGGGAAAGTTCACCCCTCCACTTT

size: few
V: TRBV24-1
J: TRBJ2-1
D: NA
CDR3: CATSEPGGGEQFF
DNA: TGTGCCACCAGTGAACCAGGGGGGGGTGAGCAGTTCTTC

size: many
V: TRBV7-9
J: TRBJ1-3
D: NA
CDR3: CASSQTGNTIYF
DNA: TGTGCCAGCAGCCAGACAGGAAACACCATATATTTT

size: NA
V: TRBV7-9
J: TRBJ2-2
D: TRBD2
CDR3: CASSTGTSGSQGGELFF
DNA: TGTGCCAGCAGCACCGGGACTAGCGGATCTCAGGGCGGGGAGCTGTTTTTT

size: many
V: TRBV5-5
J: TRBJ1-2
D: NA
CDR3: CASSSVGHGYTF
DNA: TGTGCCAGCAGCTCCGTGGGGCATGGCTACACCTTC

size: many
V: TRBV5-1
J: TRBJ2-1
D: TRBD2
CDR3: CASSSRTSGGGNEQFF
DNA: TGCGCCAGCAGCTCCCGGACTAGCGGGGGGGGGAATGAGCAGTTCTTC

size: NA
V: TRBV3-1
J: TRBJ1-6
D: NA
CDR3: CASSQEWGHESPLHF
DNA: TGTGCCAGCAGCCAAGAATGGGGGCACGAATCACCCCTCCACTTT

size: many
V: TRBV29-1
J: TRBJ1-1
D: NA
CDR3: CSVVIWFAPEAFF
DNA: TGCAGCGTTGTAATTTGGTTTGCCCCTGAAGCTTTCTTT

size: many
V: TRBV15
J: TRBJ1-5
D: NA
CDR3: CATSRDLTPNQPQHF
DNA: TGTGCCACCAGCAGAGATTTGACACCAAATCAGCCCCAGCATTTT

size: few
V: TRBV5-4
J: TRBJ2-4
D: NA
CDR3: CASSFGGPDIQYF
DNA: TGTGCCAGCAGCTTTGGGGGGCCAGACATTCAGTACTTC

size: many
V: TRBV20-1
J: TRBJ2-4
D: NA
CDR3: CSAPGPKTKNIQYF
DNA: TGCAGTGCTCCCGGACCGAAGACCAAAAACATTCAGTACTTC

size: many
V: TRBV4-2
J: TRBJ1-1
D: NA
CDR3: CASSHRGGLNTEAFF
DNA: TGTGCCAGCAGCCATCGAGGTGGCTTGAACACTGAAGCTTTCTTT

size: many
V: TRBV20-1
J: TRBJ1-5
D: NA
CDR3: CSARLIGRINQPQHF
DNA: TGCAGTGCTAGGTTAATTGGGAGGATCAATCAGCCCCAGCATTTT

size: few
V: TRBV2
J: TRBJ2-5
D: TRBD2
CDR3: CASRYGTSGETQYF
DNA: TGTGCCAGCAGATACGGGACTAGCGGAGAGACCCAGTACTTC

size: many
V: TRBV7-8
J: TRBJ2-3
D: NA
CDR3: CASSGAGTVITTDTQYF
DNA: TGTGCCAGCAGCGGAGCCGGGACCGTTATTACCACAGATACGCAGTATTTT

size: many
V: TRBV20-1
J: TRBJ2-3
D: NA
CDR3: CSARGLTGHTDTQYF
DNA: TGCAGTGCTAGAGGACTGACAGGTCACACAGATACGCAGTATTTT

size: NA
V: TRBV6-1
J: TRBJ2-3
D: NA
CDR3: CASSNGVADTQYF
DNA: TGTGCCAGCAGCAACGGGGTGGCGGATACGCAGTATTTT

size: NA
V: TRBV12-3/TRBV12-4
J: TRBJ1-5
D: TRBD1
CDR3: CASTVQGAGNQPQHF
DNA: TGTGCCAGCACAGTACAGGGGGCTGGCAATCAGCCCCAGCATTTT